Below are 20 T cell receptor beta chains sequenced from a single sample in a study of early T cells in non-severe SARS-CoV-2 infection. Each CDR3 protein is one row after TCRdb ran MiXCR on the 5' RACE reads. The sample shows around 70,000 distinct CDR3 sequences, 12% of them seen only once. The sample was whole blood. These receptor sequences come from an adult who was a healthcare worker with PCR-confirmed SARS-CoV-2 infection or an uninfected control (not recorded which).

This clonotype has a count of ten or more. The J gene is TRBJ2-7, the V gene TRBV28; D not certain. The V end was cut by 3 bases, the J end by 4 bases, with 13 bases between. This CDR3 comprises 14 residues. CDR1 is MDHEN, CDR2 SYDVKM, per germline. DNA of the CDR3: TGTGCCAGCAGTTTTAGTGGATCTTGGTACGAGCAGTACTTC. This codes for CASSFSGSWYEQYF.

The chain joins TRBV29-1 to TRBJ1-1, with TRBD1 as a possible D gene (6 bases). Per the germline V gene, CDR1 is SQVTM and CDR2 is ANQGSEA. V shed 5 bases and J shed 1 base, with 8 bases lying between them. The CDR3 totals 12 residues. The CDR3 DNA reads TGCAGCGTTACAGGGAGGAACACTGAAGCTTTCTTT. Amino acid sequence: CSVTGRNTEAFF.

The V and J genes are TRBV7-2 and TRBJ1-4; a possible D gene is TRBD1 (6 bases). There are 13 residues in the CDR3. V was cut by 1 base and J by 16 bases, with 16 bases left in between. Germline V gene data show CDR1 as SGHTA and CDR2 as FQGNSA. The CDR3 nucleotides are TGTGCCAGCAGCTTAGAATCAAGGGGGAACCAGTTTTTT. Its protein product is CASSLESRGNQFF.

This clonotype was recorded many times. V is TRBV6-1 and J is TRBJ1-2; no reliable D call. Trimming shortened V by 8 bases and J by 4 bases, and 11 bases separated the two germline ends. Germline loops: CDR1 MNHNS, CDR2 SASEGT. This CDR3 is 12 amino acids long. Here the CDR3 DNA reads TGTGCCAGCGGGCCGGGGATCTATGGCTACACCTTC. Its translation is CASGPGIYGYTF.

This clonotype was seen ten or more times. The chain joins TRBV19 to TRBJ2-1; TRBD1 might be the D (6 bases). Trimming removed 10 bases at V and 2 bases at J, with 18 bases between. Germline values: CDR1 LNHDA, CDR2 SQIVND (reference sequence). This CDR3 spans 15 amino acids. The CDR3 region is CATKRSGQTYNEQFF. The CDR3 nucleotides are TGTGCCACAAAAAGGAGCGGACAGACCTACAATGAGCAGTTCTTC.

This clonotype was picked up a small number of times. The chain recombines TRBV5-6 with TRBJ2-7; TRBD1 matches at 9 bases. The germline gives CDR1 SGHDT, CDR2 YYEEEE. V was pared by 4 bases and J by 6 bases, with 8 bases of the junction left unmatched. CDR3 length: 14 residues. CDR3 nucleotide sequence: TGTGCCAGCAGCCCCCACAGGGGGCGAAGCGAGCAGTACTTC. Translated, it gives CASSPHRGRSEQYF.

This chain connects TRBV29-1 to TRBJ2-2; D unresolved. CDR3 length: 13 amino acids. Deletions cut 4 bases from V and 0 bases from J, with 6 bases between. The germline V gene has CDR1 SQVTM and CDR2 ANQGSEA. The CDR3 DNA reads as TGCAGCGTTGGGCATACGAACACCGGGGAGCTGTTTTTT. Protein product: CSVGHTNTGELFF.

This chain joins TRBV20-1 and TRBJ1-6; the match to TRBD1 covers 7 bases. Germline values: CDR1 DFQATT, CDR2 SNEGSKA (reference sequence). J gave up 3 bases and V 0 bases, and 14 bases lay outside the gene matches. This CDR3 is 19 amino acids long. The CDR3 here is CSARDGLRDSVFYNSPLHF. In DNA, the CDR3 is TGCAGTGCTAGAGACGGATTGAGGGACAGCGTCTTCTATAATTCACCCCTCCACTTT.

This clonotype showed up many times. This chain joins TRBV5-1 and TRBJ2-5, with D possibly matching TRBD2 (5 bases). Germline V lookup: CDR1 SGHRS, CDR2 YFSETQ. The V end lost 4 bases, the J end lost 1 base, and 8 bases lay between the germline ends. The CDR3 contains 13 residues. The CDR3: CASSQSGQETQYF. For the CDR3, the DNA is TGCGCCAGCAGCCAAAGCGGCCAAGAGACCCAGTACTTC.

This sequence joins TRBV4-2 and TRBJ1-6, with D hard to call. Trimming left V 1 base short and J 4 bases short, with 8 bases between. CDR3 size: 15 residues. Germline CDR1 and CDR2: LGHNA and YNFKEQ. The CDR3 protein is CASSQGSQYNSPLHF. The CDR3 coding sequence is TGTGCCAGCAGCCAAGGATCACAGTATAATTCACCCCTCCACTTT.

In this sample, this clonotype turned up many times. This chain joins TRBV29-1 and TRBJ2-7, with D maybe TRBD2 (5 bases). V lost 5 bases and J lost 4, with 15 bases in between. This CDR3 spans 13 amino acids. Germline V gene data show CDR1 as SQVTM and CDR2 as ANQGSEA. The CDR3 DNA is TGCAGCGTTTTTGTGGGAGTAGGTTACGAGCAGTACTTC. Its protein product is CSVFVGVGYEQYF.

This clonotype has more than one count but fewer than ten. The chain combines TRBV29-1 with TRBJ2-7; 7 bases line up with TRBD2. The CDR3 consists of 13 residues. With 4 bases clipped from V and 3 bases from J, the junction kept 6 bases outside the gene matches. Germline CDR1 SQVTM, CDR2 ANQGSEA. Written as DNA, the CDR3 is TGCAGCGTTGGGGGGGGAGAAGGCTACGAGCAGTACTTC. Protein: CSVGGGEGYEQYF.

There are a few counts of this clonotype. The V gene is TRBV5-8, the J gene TRBJ2-1; tentative D call: TRBD2 (5 bases). CDR3 length: 15 residues. The germline V and J ends were trimmed by 4 bases and 0 bases, with 11 bases remaining between them. Germline V gene lookup returns CDR1 SGHTS and CDR2 YDEGEE. CDR3 loop: CASSLGLASYNEQFF. CDR3 nucleotide sequence: TGTGCCAGCAGCCTCGGACTCGCCTCCTACAATGAGCAGTTCTTC.

This clonotype occurred a few times. The chain is built from TRBV2 and TRBJ1-6; weak D call: TRBD1 (5 bases). The V and J ends lost 2 bases and 7 bases respectively, with 15 bases between them. CDR1 SNHLY and CDR2 FYNNEI come from the germline V gene. This CDR3 has 16 amino acids. This chain's CDR3 is CASSEWGRVNNSPLHF. The CDR3 nucleotides are TGTGCCAGCAGTGAATGGGGCAGGGTGAACAATTCACCCCTCCACTTT.

The chain couples TRBV6-2 or TRBV6-3 to TRBJ2-3; possible D gene TRBD2, 6 bases. Looked up from germline, CDR1 is MNHEY and CDR2 is SVGEGT. Trimming left V 5 bases short and J 3 bases short, with 9 bases between. There are 13 residues in the CDR3. The CDR3 reads CASSREVTDTQYF. The CDR3 DNA sequence: TGTGCCAGCAGTAGGGAGGTTACAGATACGCAGTATTTT.

The V and J genes are TRBV15 and TRBJ1-6; 9 positions match TRBD1. The CDR3 runs 14 residues. Trimming took 3 bases from V and 10 from J; bases not matched to a gene: 4. Germline CDR1 reads LNHNV; CDR2 reads YYDKDF (reference sequence). CDR3 residues: CATSRTGGRSPLHF. The CDR3 region has the DNA TGTGCCACCAGCAGGACAGGGGGGAGGTCACCCCTCCACTTT.

In this sample, this clonotype turned up many times. The V and J genes are TRBV7-3 and TRBJ1-1; D is undetermined. CDR1 and CDR2 (germline): SGHTA, FQGTGA. The CDR3 is 14 residues long. V lost 0 bases, J lost 1 base, and 6 bases lay in between. The CDR3, as DNA: TGTGCCAGCAGCTTAACCCCCGCGAACACTGAAGCTTTCTTT. Residues: CASSLTPANTEAFF.

Regarding this clonotype: This may stem from a read error, because a much larger clone lies one nucleotide away. In nucleotides, the CDR3 is TGCAGTACGGGGGGAAAGAACACTGAAGCTTTCTTT. Translation: CSTGGKNTEAFF. The chain uses TRBV20-1 and TRBJ1-1; D may be TRBD1 (5 bases). V dropped 8 bases and J dropped 1 base, with 11 bases sitting between them. Germline V gene lookup returns CDR1 DFQATT and CDR2 SNEGSKA (reference sequence). This CDR3 has 12 amino acids.

In its sample, this clonotype was seen a few times. This chain joins TRBV2 and TRBJ1-3, with D unclear. Germline V gene lookup returns CDR1 SNHLY and CDR2 FYNNEI. The CDR3 extends over 15 amino acids. V dropped 6 bases and J dropped 0 bases, with 12 bases sitting between them. The CDR3 here is CASRDGVSSGNTIYF. Written as DNA, the CDR3 is TGTGCCAGCAGGGACGGAGTAAGCTCTGGAAACACCATATATTTT.

This clonotype was seen only a few times. The chain combines TRBV5-4 with TRBJ2-1; 8 bases map to TRBD2. CDR1 and CDR2 from the germline V gene are SGHNT and YYREEE (reference sequence). V dropped 5 bases and J dropped 0; count of bases not matched to a gene: 13. The CDR3 spans 18 residues. The CDR3 DNA is TGTGCCAGCAGTAGCTTGGGAGCGGGAGCTTCCTCCTACAATGAGCAGTTCTTC. It yields the protein CASSSLGAGASSYNEQFF.